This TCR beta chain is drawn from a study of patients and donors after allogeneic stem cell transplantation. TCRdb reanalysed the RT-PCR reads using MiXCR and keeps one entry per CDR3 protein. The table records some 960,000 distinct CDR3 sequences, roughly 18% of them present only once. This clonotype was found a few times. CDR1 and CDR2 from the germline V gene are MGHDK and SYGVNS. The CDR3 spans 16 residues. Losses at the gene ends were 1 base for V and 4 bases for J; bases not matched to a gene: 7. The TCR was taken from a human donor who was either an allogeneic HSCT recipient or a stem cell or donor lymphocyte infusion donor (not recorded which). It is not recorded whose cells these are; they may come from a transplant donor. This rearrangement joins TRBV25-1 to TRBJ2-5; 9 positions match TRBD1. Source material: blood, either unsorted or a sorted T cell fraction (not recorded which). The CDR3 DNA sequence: TGTGCCAGCAGTGAATTGACAGGGGGTGGATCAGAGACCCAGTACTTC. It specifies CASSELTGGGSETQYF.